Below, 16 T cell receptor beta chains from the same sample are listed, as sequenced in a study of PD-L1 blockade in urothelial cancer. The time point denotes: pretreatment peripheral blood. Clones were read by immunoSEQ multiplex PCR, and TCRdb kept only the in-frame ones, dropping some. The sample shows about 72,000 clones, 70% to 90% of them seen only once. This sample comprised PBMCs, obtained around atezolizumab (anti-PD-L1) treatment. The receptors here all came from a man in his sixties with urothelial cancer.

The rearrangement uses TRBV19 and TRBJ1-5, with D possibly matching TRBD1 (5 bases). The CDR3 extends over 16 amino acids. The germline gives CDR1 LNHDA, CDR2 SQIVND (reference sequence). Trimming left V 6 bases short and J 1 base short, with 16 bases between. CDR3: CASRPLGGTSNQPQHF. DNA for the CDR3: TGTGCCAGTAGACCCCTCGGGGGGACGAGCAATCAGCCCCAGCATTTT.

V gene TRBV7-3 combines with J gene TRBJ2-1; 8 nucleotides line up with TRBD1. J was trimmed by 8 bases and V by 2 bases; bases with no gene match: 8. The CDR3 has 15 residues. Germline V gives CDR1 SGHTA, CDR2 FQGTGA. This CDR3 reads CASSLDGQGIDEQFF. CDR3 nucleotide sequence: TGTGCCAGCAGCTTAGACGGACAGGGAATCGATGAGCAGTTCTTC.

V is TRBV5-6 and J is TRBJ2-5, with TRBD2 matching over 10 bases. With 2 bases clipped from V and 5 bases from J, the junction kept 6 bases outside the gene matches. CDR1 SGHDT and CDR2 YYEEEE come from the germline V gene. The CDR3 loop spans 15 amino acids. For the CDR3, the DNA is TGTGCCAGCAGCTTACAACTAGCGGGGTTCGAGACCCAGTACTTC. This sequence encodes CASSLQLAGFETQYF.

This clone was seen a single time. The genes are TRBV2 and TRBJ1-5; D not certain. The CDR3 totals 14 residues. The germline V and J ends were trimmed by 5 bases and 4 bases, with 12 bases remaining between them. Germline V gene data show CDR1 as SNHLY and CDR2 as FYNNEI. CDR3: CASSTGSPNQPQHF. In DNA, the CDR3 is TGTGCCAGCAGTACCGGTTCTCCTAATCAGCCCCAGCATTTT. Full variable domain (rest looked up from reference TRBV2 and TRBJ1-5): EPEVTQTPSHQVTQMGQEVILRCVPISNHLYFYWYRQILGQKVEFLVSFYNNEISEKSEIFDDQFSVERPDGSNFTLKIRSTKLEDSAMYFCASSTGSPNQPQHFGDGTRLSIL.

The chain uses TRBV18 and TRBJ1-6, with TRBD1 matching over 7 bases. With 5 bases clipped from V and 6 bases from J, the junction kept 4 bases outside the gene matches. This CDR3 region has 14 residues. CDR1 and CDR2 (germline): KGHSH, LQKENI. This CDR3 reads CASSDRVGNSPLHF. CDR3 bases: TGTGCCAGCTCAGACAGGGTTGGTAATTCACCCCTCCACTTT.

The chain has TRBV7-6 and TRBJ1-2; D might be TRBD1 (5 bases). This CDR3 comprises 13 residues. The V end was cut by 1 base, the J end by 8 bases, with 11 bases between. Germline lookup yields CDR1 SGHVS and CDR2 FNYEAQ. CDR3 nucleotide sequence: TGTGCCAGCAGCTTAGAGCCAGGGTTAGGCTACACCTTC. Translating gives CASSLEPGLGYTF.

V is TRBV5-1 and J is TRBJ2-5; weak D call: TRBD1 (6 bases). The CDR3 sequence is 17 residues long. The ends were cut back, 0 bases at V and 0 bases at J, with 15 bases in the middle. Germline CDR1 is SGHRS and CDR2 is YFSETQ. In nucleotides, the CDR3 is TGCGCCAGCAGCTTGGAGGTCTTACAGGGATACCAAGAGACCCAGTACTTC. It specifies CASSLEVLQGYQETQYF.

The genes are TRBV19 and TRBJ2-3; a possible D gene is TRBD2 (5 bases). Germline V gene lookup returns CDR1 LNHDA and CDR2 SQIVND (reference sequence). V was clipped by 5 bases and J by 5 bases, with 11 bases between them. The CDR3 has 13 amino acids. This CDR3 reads CASSLDRGDTQYF. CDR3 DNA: TGTGCCAGTAGTCTCGACCGGGGAGATACGCAGTATTTT.

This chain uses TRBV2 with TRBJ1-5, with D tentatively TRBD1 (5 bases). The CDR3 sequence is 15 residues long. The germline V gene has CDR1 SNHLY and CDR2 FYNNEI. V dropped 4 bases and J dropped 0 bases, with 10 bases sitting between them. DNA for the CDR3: TGTGCCAGCAGTGCGACAGTTAATAGCAATCAGCCCCAGCATTTT. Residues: CASSATVNSNQPQHF.

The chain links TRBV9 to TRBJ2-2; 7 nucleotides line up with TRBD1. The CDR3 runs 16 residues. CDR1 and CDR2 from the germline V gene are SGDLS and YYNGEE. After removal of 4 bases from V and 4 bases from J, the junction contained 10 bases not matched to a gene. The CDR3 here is CASSSRGTAFTGELFF. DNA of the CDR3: TGTGCCAGCAGCAGCAGGGGGACCGCGTTCACCGGGGAGCTGTTTTTT.

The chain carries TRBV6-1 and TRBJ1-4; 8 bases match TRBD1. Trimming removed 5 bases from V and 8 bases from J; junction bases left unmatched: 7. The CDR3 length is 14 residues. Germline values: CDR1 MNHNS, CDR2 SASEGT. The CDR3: CASSTRQGNEKLFF. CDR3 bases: TGTGCCAGCAGTACTCGACAGGGGAACGAAAAACTGTTTTTT.

CDR3 amino acids: CASSLPGVNYGYTF. The CDR3 region has the DNA TGTGCCAGCAGCCTGCCGGGGGTTAACTATGGCTACACCTTC. The genes are TRBV5-4 and TRBJ1-2; TRBD1 is a possible D gene (5 bases). CDR1 and CDR2 (germline): SGHNT, YYREEE (reference sequence). The CDR3 sequence is 14 residues long. With 4 bases removed from V and 1 base from J, the gap between germline ends came to 11 bases.

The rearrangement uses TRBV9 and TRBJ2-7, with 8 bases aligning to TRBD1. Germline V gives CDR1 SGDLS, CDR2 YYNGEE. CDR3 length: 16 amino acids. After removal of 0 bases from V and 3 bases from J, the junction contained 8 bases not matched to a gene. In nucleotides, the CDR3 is TGTGCCAGCAGCGTAGGAGGTGGACAGGGCCTCTACGAGCAGTACTTC. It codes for CASSVGGGQGLYEQYF.

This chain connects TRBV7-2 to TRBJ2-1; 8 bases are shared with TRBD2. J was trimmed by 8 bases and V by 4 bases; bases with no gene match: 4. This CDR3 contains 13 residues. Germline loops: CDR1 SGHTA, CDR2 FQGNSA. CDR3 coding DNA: TGTGCCAGCAGCTGGAGGCGGGAGGATGAGCAGTTCTTC. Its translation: CASSWRREDEQFF.

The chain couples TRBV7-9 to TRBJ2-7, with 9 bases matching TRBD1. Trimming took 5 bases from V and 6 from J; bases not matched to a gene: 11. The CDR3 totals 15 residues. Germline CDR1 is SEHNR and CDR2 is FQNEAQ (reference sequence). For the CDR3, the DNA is TGTGCCAGCAGCCCACAGGGGGCCGCTACGGGCGAGCAGTACTTC. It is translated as CASSPQGAATGEQYF.

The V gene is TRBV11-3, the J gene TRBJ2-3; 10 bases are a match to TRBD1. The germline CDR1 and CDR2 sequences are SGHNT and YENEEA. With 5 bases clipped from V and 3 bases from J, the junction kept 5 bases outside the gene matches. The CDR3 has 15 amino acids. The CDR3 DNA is TGTGCCAGCAGCATCGACAGGGGGCTGACAGATACGCAGTATTTT. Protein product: CASSIDRGLTDTQYF.